Presented here are 21 T cell receptor beta chains from one specimen sequenced in a study of blood T cell repertoires in COVID-19. The protocol was immunoSEQ multiplex PCR, while the TCRdb copy is restricted to in-frame clones and leaves out a portion. The data hold about 150,000 clones, with roughly nine tenths observed a single time. Sequencing was carried out using peripheral blood. These TCRs come from a woman aged 65 to 85 with acute or convalescent COVID-19.

The CDR3 sequence is CASGGAGLAGYEQYV. For the CDR3, the DNA is TGTGCCAGCGGGGGAGCGGGACTAGCGGGGTACGAGCAGTACGTC. The genes are TRBV6-5 and TRBJ2-7; 13 bases fit TRBD2. This CDR3 comprises 15 residues. In germline, CDR1 is MNHEY, CDR2 SVGAGI. V gave up 8 bases and J gave up 4 bases; unmatched junction bases: 8.

The CDR3 spells CSVGGGSGNTIYF. Written as DNA, the CDR3 is TGCAGCGTCGGCGGTGGCTCTGGAAACACCATATATTTT. The rearrangement links TRBV29-1 to TRBJ1-3, with D unclear. Trimming took 6 bases from V and 0 from J, leaving 9 bases between them. CDR1 and CDR2 (germline): SQVTM, ANQGSEA. This CDR3 has 13 residues.

This chain uses TRBV5-8 with TRBJ1-5; a weak D match, TRBD1 (6 bases). Germline V gene lookup returns CDR1 SGHTS and CDR2 YDEGEE. V lost 0 bases, J lost 1 base, and 11 bases lay in between. This CDR3 is 16 amino acids long. DNA of the CDR3: TGTGCCAGCAGCTTGGTGGGGGCTGTGAGCAATCAGCCCCAGCATTTT. Protein: CASSLVGAVSNQPQHF. The full variable domain, in which reference TRBV5-8 and TRBJ1-5 provide the parts outside the CDR3, is EAGVTQSPTHLIKTRGQQATLRCSPISGHTSVYWYQQALGLGLQFLLWYDEGEERNRGNFPPRFSGRQFPNYSSELNVNALELEDSALYLCASSLVGAVSNQPQHFGDGTRLSIL.

This rearrangement joins TRBV28 to TRBJ1-3; 7 positions agree with TRBD1. The germline CDR1 and CDR2 sequences are MDHEN and SYDVKM. This CDR3 comprises 14 residues. Trimming took 8 bases from V and 1 from J; bases not matched to a gene: 5. The CDR3 loop is CASLGGRSGNTIYF. In DNA form, the CDR3 reads TGTGCCAGCCTAGGGGGCCGGTCTGGAAACACCATATATTTT.

This sequence joins TRBV29-1 and TRBJ2-1, with TRBD1 matching 10 bases. Germline CDR1 and CDR2: SQVTM and ANQGSEA. The CDR3 spans 14 residues. V was clipped by 3 bases and J by 10 bases; unmatched bases: 9. The chain's CDR3 is CSVEARTGGQEQFF. CDR3 coding DNA: TGCAGCGTTGAGGCCCGGACAGGGGGTCAGGAGCAGTTCTTC.

The chain is built from TRBV19 and TRBJ2-6; D unresolved. The length of the CDR3 is 15 residues. Germline V gene lookup returns CDR1 LNHDA and CDR2 SQIVND (reference sequence). V gave up 3 bases and J gave up 0 bases, with 6 bases separating them. The CDR3: CASSISGSGANVLTF. The CDR3, as DNA: TGTGCCAGTAGTATTTCCGGCTCTGGGGCCAACGTCCTGACTTTC.

The V gene is TRBV11-2, the J gene TRBJ2-2, with 7 bases that match TRBD2. With V trimmed by 6 bases and J by 4 bases, 8 bases remained unmatched. The CDR3 sequence is 15 residues long. The V gene's germline CDR1 is SGHAT and CDR2 FQNNGV. CDR3 amino acids: CASSFRTGGTGELFF. In DNA form, the CDR3 reads TGTGCCAGCAGTTTCAGGACGGGAGGCACCGGGGAGCTGTTTTTT. The variable domain in full, with the rest retrieved from reference TRBV11-2 and TRBJ2-2, is EAGVAQSPRYKIIEKRQSVAFWCNPISGHATLYWYQQILGQGPKLLIQFQNNGVVDDSQLPKDRFSAERLKGVDSTLKIQPAKLEDSAVYLCASSFRTGGTGELFFGEGSRLTVL.

V is TRBV13 and J is TRBJ2-5; D may be TRBD2 (7 bases). CDR1 is PRHDT and CDR2 is FYEKMQ in the germline V gene (reference sequence). The germline V and J ends were trimmed by 1 base and 1 base, with 10 bases remaining between them. The CDR3 has 15 amino acids. This CDR3 reads CASSLVGGAQETQYF. The CDR3 coding sequence is TGTGCCAGCAGCTTAGTGGGGGGGGCCCAAGAGACCCAGTACTTC.

In DNA, the CDR3 is TGTGCCAGCAGTTCCCGACAGGGGGTCGGAAAACTGTTTTTT. Its translation is CASSSRQGVGKLFF. The chain joins TRBV28 to TRBJ1-4; 9 bases are a match to TRBD1. This CDR3 region has 14 residues. Germline V gene data show CDR1 as MDHEN and CDR2 as SYDVKM. V lost 4 bases, J lost 10 bases, and 7 bases stayed unmatched.

This clone was found once. The chain recombines TRBV6-5 with TRBJ1-6; D remains ambiguous. The CDR3 covers 13 residues. V was clipped by 8 bases and J by 10 bases, with 15 bases between them. Germline V lookup: CDR1 MNHEY, CDR2 SVGAGI. As DNA, the CDR3 is TGTGCCAGCGGCAATGGAGGGAGGTCACCCCTCCACTTT. It codes for CASGNGGRSPLHF.

This chain connects TRBV5-6 to TRBJ2-2, with D maybe TRBD1 (5 bases). The germline CDR1 and CDR2 sequences are SGHDT and YYEEEE. The CDR3 runs to 14 residues. V was shortened by 6 bases and J by 1 base, with 10 bases between the two germline ends. The CDR3: CASKLQGNTGELFF. The CDR3 region has the DNA TGTGCCAGCAAACTCCAGGGGAACACCGGGGAGCTGTTTTTT. Supplemented by reference TRBV5-6 and TRBJ2-2, the full variable domain reads DAGVTQSPTHLIKTRGQQVTLRCSPKSGHDTVSWYQQALGQGPQFIFQYYEEEERQRGNFPDRFSGHQFPNYSSELNVNALLLGDSALYLCASKLQGNTGELFFGEGSRLTVL.

V usage is TRBV4-1 and J usage is TRBJ2-5; the D gene is possibly TRBD2 (5 bases). Germline values: CDR1 MGHRA, CDR2 YSYEKL. The CDR3 runs 14 residues. V lost 2 bases, J lost 6 bases, and 13 bases lay in between. CDR3 DNA: TGCGCCAGCAGCCAACCAGCGCGGGTACAGACCCAGTACTTC. This translates into CASSQPARVQTQYF.

V is TRBV7-6 and J is TRBJ2-1, with a weak D call TRBD2 (6 bases). Deletions cut 5 bases from V and 8 bases from J, with 10 bases between. This CDR3 region has 12 residues. The germline CDR1 and CDR2 sequences are SGHVS and FNYEAQ. CDR3 protein: CASSLGGDEQFF. In nucleotides, the CDR3 is TGTGCCAGCAGCCTTGGCGGGGATGAGCAGTTCTTC.

V usage is TRBV5-5 and J usage is TRBJ1-2; TRBD1 agrees at 8 bases. The CDR3 sequence is 14 residues long. After removal of 5 bases from V and 8 bases from J, the junction contained 11 bases not matched to a gene. Germline V gene lookup returns CDR1 SGHKS and CDR2 YYEKEE (reference sequence). DNA of the CDR3: TGTGCCAGCAGTCCCGGGACAGGACCTATGGGCTACACCTTC. Translation gives CASSPGTGPMGYTF.

This clone was seen a few times. The chain couples TRBV2 to TRBJ1-5; D unclear. Germline V gives CDR1 SNHLY, CDR2 FYNNEI. V was clipped by 3 bases and J by 2 bases, with 8 bases between them. The CDR3 consists of 14 residues. For the CDR3, the DNA is TGTGCCAGCAGTGATTGGGGAGGCAATCAGCCCCAGCATTTT. The encoded protein is CASSDWGGNQPQHF.

This sequence joins TRBV13 and TRBJ1-2, with 7 bases aligning to TRBD1. CDR1 PRHDT and CDR2 FYEKMQ come from the germline V gene (reference sequence). The V and J ends lost 2 bases and 4 bases, in that order; junction bases with no gene match: 4. The CDR3 contains 14 residues. The CDR3 region is CASSLIRDSYGYTF. CDR3 coding DNA: TGTGCCAGCAGCTTAATCCGGGACAGCTATGGCTACACCTTC.

The rearrangement links TRBV7-2 to TRBJ1-6, with 11 nucleotides matching TRBD1. Germline V gene lookup returns CDR1 SGHTA and CDR2 FQGNSA. The V gene end was trimmed by 4 bases and the J gene end by 8 bases; junction bases not matched to a gene: 7. The length of the CDR3 is 16 residues. This chain's CDR3 is CASSSSGTGGYSPLHF. The CDR3 DNA reads TGTGCCAGCAGCTCTTCCGGGACAGGGGGATATTCACCCCTCCACTTT.

Regarding this clone: Other DNA sequences within the sample encode an identical CDR3. The rearrangement uses TRBV3-1 (or the pseudogene TRBV3-2) and TRBJ2-3, with D possibly being TRBD1 (6 bases). V lost 4 bases and J lost 0, with 8 bases in between. Germline V gives CDR1 LGHDT, CDR2 YNNKEL (reference sequence). This CDR3 has 14 residues. The DNA for the CDR3 is TGTGCCAGCAGCCGAAGGGGGAGCACAGATACGCAGTATTTT. Translating gives CASSRRGSTDTQYF.

The rearrangement uses TRBV5-6 and TRBJ1-6; a possible D gene is TRBD1 (6 bases). Germline loops: CDR1 SGHDT, CDR2 YYEEEE. V dropped 0 bases and J dropped 7 bases, with 14 bases sitting between them. This CDR3 spans 16 amino acids. Here the CDR3 reads CASSLVLGGINSPLHF. CDR3 DNA: TGTGCCAGCAGCTTGGTCCTTGGGGGCATAAATTCACCCCTCCACTTT.

V usage is TRBV6-2 or TRBV6-3 and J usage is TRBJ1-2; D remains ambiguous. This CDR3 is built from 13 residues. Trimming removed 6 bases from V and 4 bases from J, with 12 bases in between. The germline CDR1 and CDR2 sequences are MNHEY and SVGEGT. The CDR3 reads CASSPGPVYGYTF. CDR3 in DNA: TGTGCCAGCAGCCCTGGGCCTGTCTATGGCTACACCTTC.

The CDR3 is CASGDRGPRTEAFF. CDR3 nucleotide sequence: TGTGCCAGCGGGGACAGGGGCCCAAGGACTGAAGCTTTCTTT. This chain links TRBV27 with TRBJ1-1; 10 bases fit TRBD1. The CDR3 contains 14 residues. CDR1 MNHEY and CDR2 SMNVEV come from the germline V gene (reference sequence). V shed 8 bases and J 5 bases; nucleotides not matched to a gene: 8.